Below, 27 T cell receptor beta chains from the same sample are listed, as sequenced in a study of tumor and adjacent non-tumor tissue in lung cancer. No cell sorting was done before RNA was extracted from the tissue. More than 3 cm separated this lung sample from the edge of the tumor. A modified ARM-PCR protocol with three rounds of nested PCR amplified TCRbeta. TCRdb redid the calling of the multiplex PCR reads with MiXCR, one entry per CDR3 protein. This table holds about 86,000 distinct CDR3 sequences, more than 75% found once. What was sequenced was distant non-tumor lung tissue. All receptors come from a woman aged 50 to 60 with non-small cell lung cancer.

Concerning this clonotype: Mismatch with germline at one junction end may stem from a read error. The chain employs TRBV11-2 and TRBJ2-7; D might be TRBD2 (5 bases). CDR3 length: 16 amino acids. CDR1 SGHAT and CDR2 FQNNGV come from the germline V gene. The chain's CDR3 is CASSLDPTSRGYEQCF. The DNA for the CDR3 is TGTGCCAGCAGCTTAGACCCTACTAGTAGAGGCTACGAGCAGTGCTTC.

On this clonotype: This CDR3 is missing its conserved last phenylalanine or tryptophan, likely due to a read error. The chain recombines TRBV4-2 with TRBJ2-7; 8 bases agree with TRBD2. CDR3 size: 15 residues. Looked up from germline, CDR1 is LGHNA and CDR2 is YNFKEQ. After removal of 3 bases from V and 4 bases from J, the junction contained 8 bases not matched to a gene. Here the CDR3 reads CASSQGTSGEYEQYL. CDR3 DNA: TGTGCCAGCAGCCAGGGGACTAGTGGGGAATACGAGCAGTACCTC.

Concerning this clonotype: This CDR3 fails to terminate in the conserved phenylalanine or tryptophan, so it likely reflects a read error. The J gene is TRBJ1-1, the V gene TRBV11-2, with 9 positions matching TRBD1. The V gene's germline CDR1 is SGHAT and CDR2 FQNNGV. The CDR3 is made up of 16 amino acids. V lost 9 bases to trimming and J lost 7 bases; unmatched junction nucleotides: 18. The CDR3 sequence: CASSLALGQGSVEAFY. In DNA, the CDR3 is TGTGCCAGTAGTCTAGCCCTCGGACAGGGGAGTGTTGAAGCTTTCTAT.

This clonotype was seen a handful of times. This could be a read error, since a much larger clone is one nucleotide away. The chain carries TRBV5-1 and TRBJ1-5; 7 bases are shared with TRBD1. This CDR3 contains 15 residues. The germline V gene has CDR1 SGHRS and CDR2 YFSETQ. With 3 bases clipped from V and 7 bases from J, the junction kept 10 bases outside the gene matches. The CDR3 reads CASSSGQGGKQPQHF. The DNA for the CDR3 is TGCGCCAGCAGCTCGGGGCAGGGGGGGAAACAGCCCCAGCATTTT.

This clonotype was recorded a few times. The final CDR3 position lacks the conserved phenylalanine or tryptophan, pointing to a likely read error. No DNA is shown, since the ends of the CDR3 on it are uncertain; the CDR3 is the one TCRdb lists. V usage is TRBV6-5 and J usage is TRBJ2-7; the DNA was not used to check the table's D call, TRBD2. The CDR3 length equals 14 residues, ends included. The germline CDR1 and CDR2 sequences are MNHEY and SVGAGI. CDR3: CASSFSGRVGEQYY.

Concerning this clonotype: One junction end disagrees with the germline gene, perhaps due to a read error. V is TRBV11-2 and J is TRBJ2-3; 7 nucleotides line up with TRBD1. The CDR3 covers 15 residues. Germline values: CDR1 SGHAT, CDR2 FQNNGV. The CDR3: CASSPGQAYTETQYF. The CDR3 DNA follows: TGTGCCAGTAGCCCTGGACAGGCGTACACAGAAACGCAGTATTTT.

This clonotype was seen at least ten times. The V and J genes are TRBV6-2 or TRBV6-3 and TRBJ2-3; D gene ambiguous. The CDR3 consists of 13 residues. V lost 6 bases and J lost 4, with 11 bases in between. Germline V gene sequence: CDR1 MNHEY, CDR2 SVGEGT. The CDR3 DNA reads as TGTGCCAGCAGCCTACAAGGCGCAGATACGCAGTATTTT. Translation gives CASSLQGADTQYF.

A word on this clonotype: Because the CDR3 is missing its conserved closing phenylalanine or tryptophan, this is likely a read error. The V and J genes are TRBV19 and TRBJ1-1, with D uncertain. This CDR3 is 13 amino acids long. The ends were cut back, 4 bases at V and 7 bases at J, with 13 bases in the middle. Germline CDR1 LNHDA, CDR2 SQIVND (reference sequence). CDR3 loop: CASSTGPRREAFL. DNA for the CDR3: TGTGCCAGTAGTACTGGACCTAGACGTGAAGCTTTCCTT.

This clonotype was seen repeatedly, ten times or more. The rearrangement uses TRBV7-9 and TRBJ2-1, with 10 nucleotides matching TRBD2. The CDR3 extends over 17 amino acids. Germline lookup yields CDR1 SEHNR and CDR2 FQNEAQ (reference sequence). Germline trimming cut 4 bases from V and 7 bases from J; bases unmatched to any gene: 13. The CDR3 DNA is TGTGCCAGCAGCTCTTACTTGCTAGCGGGAGATGGAAATGAGCAGTTCTTC. It encodes CASSSYLLAGDGNEQFF.

Turning to this clonotype: At one of its ends the junction is not consistent with the germline gene, which may arise from a read error. V usage is TRBV4-1 and J usage is TRBJ1-2; D is undetermined. CDR1 is MGHRA and CDR2 is YSYEKL in the germline V gene. This CDR3 region has 13 residues. CDR3 in amino acids: CVSSQDGMGGYTF. CDR3 in DNA: TGCGTCAGCAGTCAAGATGGGATGGGCGGCTACACCTTC.

Turning to this clonotype: One end of the junction does not line up with germline, which may come from a read error. V gene TRBV4-1 combines with J gene TRBJ2-3, with D possibly matching TRBD1 (5 bases). The CDR3 has 14 amino acids. CDR1 and CDR2 from the germline V gene are MGHRA and YSYEKL. CDR3 loop: CASNQDGATDTKYF. CDR3 nucleotides: TGCGCCAGCAACCAAGATGGGGCGACAGATACGAAATATTTT.

CDR3 sequence reads: CASNQGYLAGGPTVPPDTQYF. DNA of the CDR3: TGCGCCAGTAACCAAGGCTACCTAGCGGGAGGGCCCACCGTACCGCCAGATACGCAGTATTTT. The gene calls are TRBV4-1 and TRBJ2-3; 12 nucleotides align to TRBD2. Germline trimming cut 9 bases from V and 4 bases from J; bases unmatched to any gene: 26. Germline lookup yields CDR1 MGHRA and CDR2 YSYEKL. The CDR3 extends over 21 amino acids.

This clonotype is a singleton in its sample. This rearrangement joins TRBV2 to TRBJ2-5; 8 bases fit TRBD1. Per the germline V gene, CDR1 is SNHLY and CDR2 is FYNNEI. The CDR3 is 12 amino acids. V lost 4 bases to trimming and J lost 10 bases; unmatched junction nucleotides: 5. In DNA, the CDR3 is TGTGCCAGCAGTGGTAGACAGGGGAGCCAGTACTTC. Amino acid sequence: CASSGRQGSQYF.

A note on this clonotype: A read error may produce the germline difference seen at one junction end. CDR3 DNA sequence: TGTGCCAGCACTCCACGGAATACCCGCACAAATACGCAGTATTTT. Amino acid sequence: CASTPRNTRTNTQYF. V and J are TRBV2 and TRBJ2-3; no clear D. The CDR3 is made up of 15 amino acids. Germline CDR1 is SNHLY and CDR2 is FYNNEI.

Notes on this clonotype: The junction and the germline gene differ at one end; a read error may be behind it. This chain uses TRBV11-2 with TRBJ1-1; D is unclear. Germline CDR1 reads SGHAT; CDR2 reads FQNNGV. The CDR3 covers 11 residues. CDR3 in amino acids: CASSLNTVAIF. DNA for the CDR3: TGTGCCAGCAGCTTGAACACTGTAGCTATCTTT.

The rearrangement uses TRBV7-9 and TRBJ2-7; 9 bases align to TRBD2. This CDR3 contains 16 residues. V trimming: 4 bases; J trimming: 9 bases; junction bases outside the gene matches: 16. Germline values: CDR1 SEHNR, CDR2 FQNEAQ (reference sequence). CDR3: CASSSSYGSGSPGQYF. DNA of the CDR3: TGTGCCAGCAGCTCGTCCTATGGTAGCGGGAGCCCCGGGCAGTACTTC. Supplemented by reference TRBV7-9 and TRBJ2-7, the full variable domain reads DTGVSQNPRHKITKRGQNVTFRCDPISEHNRLYWYRQTLGQGPEFLTYFQNEAQLEKSRLLSDRFSAERPKGSFSTLEIQRTEQGDSAMYLCASSSSYGSGSPGQYFGPGTRLTVT.

Concerning this clonotype itself: An end of the junction does not agree with germline; a read error may underlie this. The chain links TRBV12-3 or TRBV12-4 to TRBJ2-1, with 11 nucleotides matching TRBD2. The CDR3 covers 15 residues. The CDR3: CASSGLAGLFNDQFF. The CDR3 nucleotides are TGTGCTAGCAGTGGACTAGCGGGCCTCTTCAATGACCAGTTCTTC.

A note on this clonotype: This CDR3 fails to terminate in the conserved phenylalanine or tryptophan, so it likely reflects a read error. The gene calls are TRBV6-1 and TRBJ2-1, with TRBD2 matching 7 bases. Germline V gene sequence: CDR1 MNHNS, CDR2 SASEGT. Trimming at V came to 1 base and at J to 6 bases, leaving 6 bases not matched to a gene. This CDR3 is built from 15 residues. The CDR3 is CASSEGVAGANEQFI. CDR3 nucleotides: TGTGCCAGCAGTGAAGGGGTAGCGGGTGCCAATGAGCAGTTCATC.

With respect to this clonotype: A read error is possible here, since a much larger clone lies one base away. The V and J genes are TRBV7-8 and TRBJ1-2; D gene ambiguous. V lost 1 base and J 1 base, leaving 19 bases between the germline ends. The V gene's germline CDR1 is SGHVS and CDR2 FQNEAQ. This CDR3 is 18 amino acids long. CDR3 amino acids: CASSLEVFGPSFNYGYTF. In DNA, the CDR3 is TGTGCCAGCAGCTTAGAGGTCTTTGGGCCAAGTTTTAACTATGGCTACACCTTC.

Comment on this clonotype: This could be a read error, since a much larger clone is one nucleotide away. V is TRBV20-1 and J is TRBJ2-7; D may correspond to TRBD1 or TRBD2 (7 bases each). This CDR3 has 19 residues. The germline gives CDR1 DFQATT, CDR2 SNEGSKA (reference sequence). The CDR3 loop reads CSSRDLSPSGTAGTYEQYF. The CDR3 DNA follows: TGCAGTTCTAGAGATCTCTCCCCTAGTGGGACAGCGGGAACCTACGAGCAGTACTTC.

With respect to this clonotype: At one end, the junction sequence differs from germline, possibly due to a read error. This chain joins TRBV29-1 and TRBJ1-2; D remains unclear. Germline-derived CDR1 and CDR2 are SQVTM and ANQGSEA. This CDR3 is 12 amino acids long. CDR3 region: CSLEENSGGYTF. In nucleotides, the CDR3 is TGCAGCCTTGAAGAGAACAGCGGAGGCTATACTTTC. Looking up the rest from reference TRBV29-1 and TRBJ1-2 gives the full variable domain: SAVISQKPSRDICQRGTSLTIQCQVDSQVTMMFWYRQQPGQSLTLIATANQGSEATYESGFVIDKFPISRPNLTFSTLTVSNMSPEDSSIYLCSLEENSGGYTFGSGTRLTVV.

The table lists this clonotype with a count of one. One base away lies a much larger clone, so this may be a sequencing read error. This chain uses TRBV2 with TRBJ2-1, with a possible D match to TRBD2 (6 bases). The CDR3 is made up of 15 amino acids. Looked up from germline, CDR1 is SNHLY and CDR2 is FYNNEI. V lost 4 bases to trimming and J lost 9 bases, with 19 bases between them. The CDR3, as DNA: TGTGCCAGCAGTGCCTACGGGAGCAACGGGGGTGAGCAGTTCTTC. Amino acids: CASSAYGSNGGEQFF.

This clonotype came up a few times. At one end the junction does not follow the germline gene, possibly because of a read error. The CDR3 reads CSARDALAGETGELVF. The DNA of the CDR3 is TGCAGTGCTAGAGATGCACTAGCGGGAGAGACCGGGGAGCTGGTTTTT. The genes are TRBV20-1 and TRBJ2-2, with 11 bases matching TRBD2. Germline CDR1 DFQATT, CDR2 SNEGSKA (reference sequence). CDR3 length: 16 residues.

Worth noting for this clonotype: Being one base from a much bigger clone, this may be a read error. This sequence joins TRBV6-5 and TRBJ2-7, with TRBD2 matching 7 bases. Trimming at V came to 5 bases and at J to 0 bases, leaving 10 bases not matched to a gene. Germline V gene lookup returns CDR1 MNHEY and CDR2 SVGAGI. CDR3 length: 16 amino acids. The chain's CDR3 is CASSPSRTRSSYEQYF. CDR3 in DNA: TGTGCCAGCAGTCCCTCTCGGACTAGGAGCTCCTACGAGCAGTACTTC.

Concerning this clonotype: At one of its ends the junction is not consistent with the germline gene, which may arise from a read error. The V call is TRBV11-2, the J call TRBJ2-7, with D possibly being TRBD2 (6 bases). The CDR3 is 13 residues long. CDR1 and CDR2 (germline): SGHAT, FQNNGV. DNA for the CDR3: TGTGCCAGCAGCCCTGGCGGGGTCAACGAACAGTACTTC. As protein: CASSPGGVNEQYF.

This clonotype was counted ten times or more. The J gene is TRBJ2-7, the V gene TRBV7-9; D not resolved. V was trimmed by 7 bases and J by 4 bases, leaving 11 bases between them. Germline V lookup: CDR1 SEHNR, CDR2 FQNEAQ (reference sequence). The CDR3 is 12 residues long. This CDR3 is CASTDATYEQYF. In DNA, the CDR3 is TGTGCCAGCACTGATGCGACGTACGAGCAGTACTTC.

A remark on this clonotype: This could be a read error, since a much larger clone is one nucleotide away. V is TRBV7-9 and J is TRBJ2-1, with D perhaps TRBD2 (6 bases). CDR1 and CDR2 (germline): SEHNR, FQNEAQ (reference sequence). The CDR3 contains 12 residues. CDR3 sequence (DNA): TGTGCCAGCAGCGAGGGGAGGCTCGAGCAGTTATTC. The encoded protein is CASSEGRLEQLF.